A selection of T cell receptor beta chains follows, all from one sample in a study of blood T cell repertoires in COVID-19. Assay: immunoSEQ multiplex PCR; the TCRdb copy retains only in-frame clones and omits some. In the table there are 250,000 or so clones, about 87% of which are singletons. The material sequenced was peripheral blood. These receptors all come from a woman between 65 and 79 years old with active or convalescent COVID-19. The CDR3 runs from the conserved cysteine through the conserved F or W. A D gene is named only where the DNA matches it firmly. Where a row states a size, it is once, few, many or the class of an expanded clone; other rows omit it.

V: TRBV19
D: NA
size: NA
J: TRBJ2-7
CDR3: CASSTAGLRAYEQYF
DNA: TGTGCCAGTAGTACAGCAGGCTTAAGAGCCTACGAGCAGTACTTC

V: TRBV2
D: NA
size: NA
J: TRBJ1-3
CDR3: CASTQGPGNTIYF
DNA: TGTGCCAGTACCCAGGGCCCTGGAAACACCATATATTTT

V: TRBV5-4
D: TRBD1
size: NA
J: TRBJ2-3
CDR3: CASSPPPGDRGTDTQYF
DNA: TGTGCCAGCAGCCCACCCCCAGGGGACAGGGGGACAGATACGCAGTATTTT

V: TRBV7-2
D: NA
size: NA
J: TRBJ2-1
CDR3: CASSLSQFSYNEQFF
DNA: TGTGCCAGCAGCTTATCCCAATTCTCCTACAATGAGCAGTTCTTC

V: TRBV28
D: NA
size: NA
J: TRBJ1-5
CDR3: CATGEGGNIGQPQHF
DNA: TGTGCCACTGGCGAGGGGGGGAATATAGGTCAGCCCCAGCATTTT

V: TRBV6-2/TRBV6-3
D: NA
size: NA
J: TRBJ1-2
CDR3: CASSPRVGYTF
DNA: TGTGCCAGCAGCCCCCGTGTCGGCTACACCTTC

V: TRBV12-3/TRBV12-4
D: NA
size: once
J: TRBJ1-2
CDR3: CASSLRKGHGYTF
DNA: TGTGCCAGCAGTTTACGGAAGGGGCATGGCTACACCTTC

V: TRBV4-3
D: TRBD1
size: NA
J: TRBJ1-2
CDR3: CASSQDGTAKHGYTF
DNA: TGCGCCAGCAGCCAAGACGGGACAGCGAAGCATGGCTACACCTTC

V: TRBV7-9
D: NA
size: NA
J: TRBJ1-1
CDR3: CASSFPATFF
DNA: TGTGCCAGCAGCTTCCCAGCGACCTTCTTT

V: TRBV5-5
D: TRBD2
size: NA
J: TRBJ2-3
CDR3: CASSGAGGLADTQYF
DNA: TGTGCCAGCAGCGGAGCGGGGGGGTTGGCAGATACGCAGTATTTT